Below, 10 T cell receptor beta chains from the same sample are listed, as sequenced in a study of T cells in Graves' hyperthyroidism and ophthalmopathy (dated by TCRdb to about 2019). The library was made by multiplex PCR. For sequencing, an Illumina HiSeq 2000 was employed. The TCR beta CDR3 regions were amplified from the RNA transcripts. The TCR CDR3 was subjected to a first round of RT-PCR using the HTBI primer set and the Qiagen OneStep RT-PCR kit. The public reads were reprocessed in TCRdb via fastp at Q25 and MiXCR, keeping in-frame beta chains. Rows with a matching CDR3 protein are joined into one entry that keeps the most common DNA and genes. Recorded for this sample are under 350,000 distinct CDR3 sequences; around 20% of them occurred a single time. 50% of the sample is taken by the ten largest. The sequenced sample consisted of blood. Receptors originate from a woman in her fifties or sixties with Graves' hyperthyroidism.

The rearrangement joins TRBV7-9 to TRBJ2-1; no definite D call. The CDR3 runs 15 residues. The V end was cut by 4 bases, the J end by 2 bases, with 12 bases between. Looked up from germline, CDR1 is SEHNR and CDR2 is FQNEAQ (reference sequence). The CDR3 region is CASSSSADPYNEQFF. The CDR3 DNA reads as TGTGCCAGCAGCTCCTCCGCCGACCCCTACAATGAGCAGTTCTTC.

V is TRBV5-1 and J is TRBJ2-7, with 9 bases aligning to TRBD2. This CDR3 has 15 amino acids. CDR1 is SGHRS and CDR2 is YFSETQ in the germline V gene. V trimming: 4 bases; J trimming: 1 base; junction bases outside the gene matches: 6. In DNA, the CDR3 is TGCGCCAGCAGCGACCCTAGCGGGAAGTCCTACGAGCAGTACTTC. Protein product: CASSDPSGKSYEQYF. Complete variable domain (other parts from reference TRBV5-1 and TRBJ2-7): KAGVTQTPRYLIKTRGQQVTLSCSPISGHRSVSWYQQTPGQGLQFLFEYFSETQRNKGNFPGRFSGRQFSNSRSEMNVSTLELGDSALYLCASSDPSGKSYEQYFGPGTRLTVT.

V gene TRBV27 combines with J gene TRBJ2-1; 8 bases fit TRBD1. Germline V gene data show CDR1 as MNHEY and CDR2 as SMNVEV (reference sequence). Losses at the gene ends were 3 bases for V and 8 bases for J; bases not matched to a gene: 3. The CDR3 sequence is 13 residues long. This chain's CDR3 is CASSLTGVHEQFF. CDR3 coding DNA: TGTGCCAGCAGTTTGACAGGGGTTCATGAGCAGTTCTTC.

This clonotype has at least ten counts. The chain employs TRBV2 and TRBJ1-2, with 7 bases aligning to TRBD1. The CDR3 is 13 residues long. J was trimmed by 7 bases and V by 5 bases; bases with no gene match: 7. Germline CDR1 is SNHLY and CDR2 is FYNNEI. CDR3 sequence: CASSPGTVFGYTF. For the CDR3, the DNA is TGTGCCAGCAGTCCCGGGACAGTGTTTGGCTACACCTTC.

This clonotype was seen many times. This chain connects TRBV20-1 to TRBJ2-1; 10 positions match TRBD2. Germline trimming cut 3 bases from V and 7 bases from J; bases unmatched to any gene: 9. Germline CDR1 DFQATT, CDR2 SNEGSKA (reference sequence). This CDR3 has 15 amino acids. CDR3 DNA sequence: TGCAGTGCTAGTTCTAGCGGGAGTAGAAGGAATGAGCAGTTCTTC. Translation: CSASSSGSRRNEQFF.

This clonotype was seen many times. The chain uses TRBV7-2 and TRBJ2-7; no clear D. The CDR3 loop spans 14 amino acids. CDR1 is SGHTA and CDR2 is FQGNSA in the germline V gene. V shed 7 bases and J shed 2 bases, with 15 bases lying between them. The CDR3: CASTLRESTYEQYF. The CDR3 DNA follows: TGTGCCAGCACCCTTAGAGAGTCCACCTACGAGCAGTACTTC.

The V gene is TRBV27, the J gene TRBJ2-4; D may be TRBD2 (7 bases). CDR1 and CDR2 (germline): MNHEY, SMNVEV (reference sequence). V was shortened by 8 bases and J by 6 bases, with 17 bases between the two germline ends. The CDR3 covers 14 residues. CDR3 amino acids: CASARGGASNIQYF. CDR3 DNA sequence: TGTGCCAGCGCACGAGGGGGGGCTTCAAACATTCAGTACTTC.

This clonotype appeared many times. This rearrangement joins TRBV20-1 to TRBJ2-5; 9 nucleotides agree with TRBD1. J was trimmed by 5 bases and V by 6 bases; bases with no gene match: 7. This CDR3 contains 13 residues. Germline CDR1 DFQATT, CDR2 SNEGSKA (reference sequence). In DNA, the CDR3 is TGCAGTGCCAAGACAGGGGGTCATGAGACCCAGTACTTC. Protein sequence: CSAKTGGHETQYF.

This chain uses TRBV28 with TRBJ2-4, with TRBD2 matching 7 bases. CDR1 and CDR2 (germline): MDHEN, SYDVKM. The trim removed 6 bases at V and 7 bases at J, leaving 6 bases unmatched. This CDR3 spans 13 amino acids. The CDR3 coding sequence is TGTGCCAGCAGGCTGGTGGGGGGGAACATTCAGTACTTC. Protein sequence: CASRLVGGNIQYF. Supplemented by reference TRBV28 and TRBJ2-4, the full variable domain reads DVKVTQSSRYLVKRTGEKVFLECVQDMDHENMFWYRQDPGLGLRLIYFSYDVKMKEKGDIPEGYSVSREKKERFSLILESASTNQTSMYLCASRLVGGNIQYFGAGTRLSVL.

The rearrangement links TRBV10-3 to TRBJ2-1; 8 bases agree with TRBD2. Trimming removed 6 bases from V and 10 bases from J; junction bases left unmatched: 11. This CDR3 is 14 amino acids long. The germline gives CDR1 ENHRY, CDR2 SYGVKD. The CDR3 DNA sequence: TGTGCCATCAGCCTATCCGGGAGGGCCGGGGAGCAGTTCTTC. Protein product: CAISLSGRAGEQFF.